Listed below are T cell receptor beta chains from one sample, sequenced in a study of monozygotic twins with inflammatory bowel disease. TCRdb reprocessed the 5' RACE reads, with one entry per CDR3 protein and no DNA. The table lists about 380,000 distinct CDR3 sequences. The sequencing input was blood. These TCRs come from a human donor with ulcerative colitis or Crohn's disease, or a healthy co-twin of an affected twin (not recorded which). CDR3s include the opening cysteine and the closing phenylalanine or tryptophan.

TRBV20-1	TRBJ2-3	CSALPPPGTSGVGGTDTQYF
TRBV12-3/TRBV12-4	TRBJ2-7	CASSLTVVSYEQYF
TRBV12-5	TRBJ2-5	CASGLLVSGTRRFQETQYF
TRBV5-1	TRBJ1-2	CASSFEGASYGYTF
TRBV12-3/TRBV12-4	TRBJ1-5	CASSGQSINQPQHF
TRBV18	TRBJ2-5	CASSPTQPLAGGHKETQYF
TRBV7-2	TRBJ1-2	CASSPDREGGYTF
TRBV18	TRBJ2-3	CASLLRLAGGTDTQYF
TRBV30	TRBJ2-7	CAWRTGAGTYEQYF
TRBV6-5	TRBJ2-7	CASSYLGRKDEQYF
TRBV5-1	TRBJ2-2	CASSRLGGTGELFF
TRBV7-9	TRBJ2-7	CASSDTGTEKNF
TRBV27	TRBJ2-3	CASSFRDRGGTDTQYF
TRBV7-2	TRBJ2-3	CASSIQSTDTQYF
TRBV5-6	TRBJ1-1	CASSRTNGNTEAFF
TRBV29-1	TRBJ2-3	CSVELAGGLTDTQYF
TRBV6-2/TRBV6-3	TRBJ2-1	CASHDRSSYNEQFF
TRBV4-1	TRBJ2-2	CASNRPGGPGELFF
TRBV4-3	TRBJ1-3	CASSQDSRMGGNTIYF
TRBV29-1	TRBJ1-2	CSAWTGNGYTF
TRBV4-1	TRBJ2-5	CASSQVLAGETQYF
TRBV5-1	TRBJ2-2	CASSGGLAGALNTGELFF
TRBV18	TRBJ2-7	CASSPSGGAIGGEQYF
TRBV5-3	TRBJ2-2	CARSTGLGNTGELFF
TRBV4-2	TRBJ2-7	CASSQDGTGGSVEQYF
TRBV15	TRBJ2-5	CATGAQWETQYF
TRBV28	TRBJ2-7	CASGLIEGTGTYEQYF
TRBV7-3	TRBJ1-1	CASSPGQGRAFF
TRBV7-9	TRBJ2-1	CASSLAGASQFF
TRBV18	TRBJ2-3	CASSTASGGEYF
TRBV7-6	TRBJ2-7	CASSTGTGGTYEQYF